This TCR beta chain stems from a study of cytomegalovirus exposure and HLA in healthy donors. Study at large: Earlier work reported 90 million to 120 million unique TCR beta sequences from about 180 million T cells. General study results and limits: In a later analysis, V- and J-gene trimming of beta chains associated with a DCLRE1C missense variant, replicated independently.

Remarks on this clone: Its specificity is not known.

The PCR made use of 60 Vbeta and 13 Jbeta primers. Sequencing was performed with immunoSEQ multiplex PCR; in TCRdb, only in-frame clones are kept and a portion is missing. Among 85,000 to 120,000 clones listed, around 71% were seen once. CDR1 and CDR2 from the germline V gene are SGHVS and FNYEAQ. The germline V and J ends were trimmed by 1 base and 5 bases, with 15 bases remaining between them. This CDR3 comprises 16 residues. The receptor was isolated from a boy between 10 and 17 years old in good health and CMV-seronegative. The rearrangement uses TRBV7-6 and TRBJ1-5; no clear D gene. Input material: PBMCs. The CDR3 spells CASSLDRGPSDQPQHF. DNA for the CDR3: TGTGCCAGCAGCTTAGATCGAGGGCCCAGCGATCAGCCCCAGCATTTT.